This T cell receptor beta chain was identified during a study of cytomegalovirus exposure and HLA in healthy donors. V was clipped by 3 bases and J by 3 bases; unmatched bases: 5. The length of the CDR3 is 14 residues. The germline CDR1 and CDR2 sequences are SGHRS and YFSETQ. PCR primers comprised 60 Vbeta and 13 Jbeta primers. TCRdb's copy holds only in-frame clones and misses some; the assay was immunoSEQ multiplex PCR. The table includes 150,000 or so clones, around 80% detected once. Sequencing input: PBMCs. This chain uses TRBV5-1 with TRBJ2-7; 8 bases fit TRBD1. This clonotype originated in a woman aged 40 to 50 in good health and CMV-seronegative. The CDR3 is CASSWGTGIYEQYF. CDR3 coding DNA: TGCGCCAGCAGCTGGGGGACAGGTATCTACGAGCAGTACTTC. Variable domain in full (rest from reference TRBV5-1 and TRBJ2-7): KAGVTQTPRYLIKTRGQQVTLSCSPISGHRSVSWYQQTPGQGLQFLFEYFSETQRNKGNFPGRFSGRQFSNSRSEMNVSTLELGDSALYLCASSWGTGIYEQYFGPGTRLTVT.